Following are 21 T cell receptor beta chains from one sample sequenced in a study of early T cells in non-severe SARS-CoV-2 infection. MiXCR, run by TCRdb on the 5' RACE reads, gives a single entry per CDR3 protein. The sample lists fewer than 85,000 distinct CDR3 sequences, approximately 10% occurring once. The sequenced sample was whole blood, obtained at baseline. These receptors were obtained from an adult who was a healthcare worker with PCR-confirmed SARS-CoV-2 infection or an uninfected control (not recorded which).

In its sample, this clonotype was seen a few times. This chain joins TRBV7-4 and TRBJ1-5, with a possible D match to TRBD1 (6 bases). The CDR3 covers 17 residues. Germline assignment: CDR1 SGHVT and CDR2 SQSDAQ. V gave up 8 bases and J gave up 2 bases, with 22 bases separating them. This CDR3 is CASGPGHHTGGNQPQHF. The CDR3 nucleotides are TGTGCCAGCGGACCGGGACACCATACCGGGGGCAATCAGCCCCAGCATTTT.

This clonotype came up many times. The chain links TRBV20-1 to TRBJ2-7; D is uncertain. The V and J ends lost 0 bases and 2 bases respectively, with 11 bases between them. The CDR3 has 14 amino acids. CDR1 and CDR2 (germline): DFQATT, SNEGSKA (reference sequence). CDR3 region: CSAREDVVPYEQYF. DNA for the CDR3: TGCAGTGCTAGAGAAGACGTAGTCCCCTACGAGCAGTACTTC.

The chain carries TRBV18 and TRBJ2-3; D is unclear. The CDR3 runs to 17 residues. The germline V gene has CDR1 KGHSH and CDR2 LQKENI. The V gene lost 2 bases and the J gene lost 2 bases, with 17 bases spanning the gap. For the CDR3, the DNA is TGTGCCAGCTCACCAAACCGGGTCTCATCAAACACAGATACGCAGTATTTT. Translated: CASSPNRVSSNTDTQYF.

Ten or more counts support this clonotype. The CDR3 spells CASSQERLNTGELFF. Here the CDR3 DNA reads TGTGCCAGCAGCCAAGAAAGGCTAAACACCGGGGAGCTGTTTTTT. V is TRBV4-2 and J is TRBJ2-2, with D unresolved. Deletions cut 0 bases from V and 2 bases from J, with 7 bases between. The CDR3 runs 15 residues. Germline CDR1 is LGHNA and CDR2 is YNFKEQ.

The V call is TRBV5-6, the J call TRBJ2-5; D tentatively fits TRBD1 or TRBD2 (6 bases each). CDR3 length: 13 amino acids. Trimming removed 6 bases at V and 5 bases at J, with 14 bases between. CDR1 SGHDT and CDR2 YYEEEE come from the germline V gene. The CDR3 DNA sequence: TGTGCCAGCACCTCCCGAGGGGGGGAGACCCAGTACTTC. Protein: CASTSRGGETQYF.

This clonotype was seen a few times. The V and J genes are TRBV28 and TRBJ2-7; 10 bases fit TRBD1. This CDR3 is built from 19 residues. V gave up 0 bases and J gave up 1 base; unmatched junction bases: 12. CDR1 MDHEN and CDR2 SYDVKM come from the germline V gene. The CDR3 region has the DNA TGTGCCAGCAGTTTATGGGGACAGGGGTTTGGTGCTGGATCCTACGAGCAGTACTTC. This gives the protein CASSLWGQGFGAGSYEQYF.

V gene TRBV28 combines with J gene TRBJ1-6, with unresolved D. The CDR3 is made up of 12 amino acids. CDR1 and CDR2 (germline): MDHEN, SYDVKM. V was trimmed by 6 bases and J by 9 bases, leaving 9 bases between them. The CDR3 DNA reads TGTGCCAGCAGCTTCGAAGCTTCACCCCTCCACTTT. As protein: CASSFEASPLHF.

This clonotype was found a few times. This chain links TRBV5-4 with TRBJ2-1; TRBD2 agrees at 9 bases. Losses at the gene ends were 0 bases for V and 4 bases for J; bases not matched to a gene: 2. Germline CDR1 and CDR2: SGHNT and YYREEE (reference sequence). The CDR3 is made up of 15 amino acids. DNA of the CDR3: TGTGCCAGCAGCTTGGATGCGGGGGGGTACAATGAGCAGTTCTTC. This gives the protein CASSLDAGGYNEQFF.

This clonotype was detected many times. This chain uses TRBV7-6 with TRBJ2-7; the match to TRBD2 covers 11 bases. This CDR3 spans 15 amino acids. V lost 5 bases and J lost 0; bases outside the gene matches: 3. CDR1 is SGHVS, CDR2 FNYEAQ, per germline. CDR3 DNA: TGTGCCAGCAGCAAAACTAGCGGGAGCTCCTACGAGCAGTACTTC. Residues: CASSKTSGSSYEQYF.

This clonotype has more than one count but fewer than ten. CDR3 sequence: CSARYPLGGVTDTQYF. For the CDR3, the DNA is TGCAGTGCTAGATATCCCCTAGGGGGGGTCACAGATACGCAGTATTTT. The chain employs TRBV20-1 and TRBJ2-3; tentatively, D is TRBD2 (7 bases). V was trimmed by 2 bases and J by 2 bases, leaving 17 bases between them. Germline V gene sequence: CDR1 DFQATT, CDR2 SNEGSKA (reference sequence). This CDR3 is 16 amino acids long.

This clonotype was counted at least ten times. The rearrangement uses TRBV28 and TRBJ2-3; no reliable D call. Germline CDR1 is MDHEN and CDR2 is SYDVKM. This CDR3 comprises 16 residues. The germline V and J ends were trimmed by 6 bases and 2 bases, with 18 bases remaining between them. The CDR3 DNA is TGTGCCAGCAGCCTCGGGCCTTCCCTTGTCACAGATACGCAGTATTTT. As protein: CASSLGPSLVTDTQYF. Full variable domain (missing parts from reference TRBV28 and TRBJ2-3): DVKVTQSSRYLVKRTGEKVFLECVQDMDHENMFWYRQDPGLGLRLIYFSYDVKMKEKGDIPEGYSVSREKKERFSLILESASTNQTSMYLCASSLGPSLVTDTQYFGPGTRLTVL.

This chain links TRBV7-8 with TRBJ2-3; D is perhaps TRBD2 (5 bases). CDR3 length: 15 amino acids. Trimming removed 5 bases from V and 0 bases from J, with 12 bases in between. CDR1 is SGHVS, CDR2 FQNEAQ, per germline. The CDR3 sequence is CASSTRGLSTDTQYF. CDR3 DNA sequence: TGTGCCAGCAGCACTCGAGGGTTGAGCACAGATACGCAGTATTTT.

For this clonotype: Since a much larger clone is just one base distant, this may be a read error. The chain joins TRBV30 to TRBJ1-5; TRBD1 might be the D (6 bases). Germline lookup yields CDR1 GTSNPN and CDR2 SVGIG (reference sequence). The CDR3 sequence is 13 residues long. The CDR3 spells CAWRDSLNQPLHF. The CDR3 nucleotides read TGTGCCTGGAGGGACAGCCTCAATCAGCCCCTGCATTTT. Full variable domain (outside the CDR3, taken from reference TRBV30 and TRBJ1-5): SQTIHQWPATLVQPVGSPLSLECTVEGTSNPNLYWYRQAAGRGLQLLFYSVGIGQISSEVPQNLSASRPQDRQFILSSKKLLLSDSGFYLCAWRDSLNQPLHFGDGTRLSIL.

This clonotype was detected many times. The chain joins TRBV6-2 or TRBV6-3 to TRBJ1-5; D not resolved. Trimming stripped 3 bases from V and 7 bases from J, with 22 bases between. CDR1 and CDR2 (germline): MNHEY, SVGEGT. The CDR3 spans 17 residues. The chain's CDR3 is CASSYGEGRAYWQPQHF. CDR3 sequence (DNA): TGTGCCAGCAGTTATGGGGAAGGCCGGGCCTACTGGCAGCCCCAGCATTTT.

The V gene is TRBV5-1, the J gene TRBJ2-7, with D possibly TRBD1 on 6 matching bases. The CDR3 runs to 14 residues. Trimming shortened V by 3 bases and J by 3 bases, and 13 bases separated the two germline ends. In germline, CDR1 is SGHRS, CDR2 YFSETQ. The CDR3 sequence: CASSSGDTFYEQYF. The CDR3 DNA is TGCGCCAGCAGCTCCGGGGACACCTTCTACGAGCAGTACTTC.

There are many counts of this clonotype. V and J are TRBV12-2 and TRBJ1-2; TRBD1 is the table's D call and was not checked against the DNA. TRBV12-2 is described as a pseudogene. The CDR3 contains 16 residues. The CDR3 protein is CASRFQIRGPLYGYTF. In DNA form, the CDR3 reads TGTGCAAGTCGCTTCCAGATAAGGGGGCCCCTTTATGGCTACACCTTC.

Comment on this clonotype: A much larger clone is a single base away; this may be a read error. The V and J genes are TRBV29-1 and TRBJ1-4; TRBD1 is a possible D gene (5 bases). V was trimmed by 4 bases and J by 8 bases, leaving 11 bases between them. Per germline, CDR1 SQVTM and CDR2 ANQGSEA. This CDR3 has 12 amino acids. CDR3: CSVGGDLEKLFF. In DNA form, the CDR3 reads TGCAGCGTTGGAGGGGACCTCGAAAAACTGTTTTTT.

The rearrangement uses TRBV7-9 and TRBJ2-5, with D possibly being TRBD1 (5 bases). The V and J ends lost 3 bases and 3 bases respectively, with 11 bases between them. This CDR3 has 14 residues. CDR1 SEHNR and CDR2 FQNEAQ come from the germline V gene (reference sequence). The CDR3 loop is CASSFNRFEETQYF. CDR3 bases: TGTGCCAGCAGCTTTAACAGGTTCGAAGAGACCCAGTACTTC.

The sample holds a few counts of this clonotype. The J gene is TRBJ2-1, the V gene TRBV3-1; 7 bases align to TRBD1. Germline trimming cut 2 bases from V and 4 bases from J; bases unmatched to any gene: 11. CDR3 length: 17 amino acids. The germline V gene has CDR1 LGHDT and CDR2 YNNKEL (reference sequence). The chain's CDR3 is CASSQIQTGTFYNEQFF. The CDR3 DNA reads TGTGCCAGCAGCCAAATCCAGACAGGGACCTTTTACAATGAGCAGTTCTTC.

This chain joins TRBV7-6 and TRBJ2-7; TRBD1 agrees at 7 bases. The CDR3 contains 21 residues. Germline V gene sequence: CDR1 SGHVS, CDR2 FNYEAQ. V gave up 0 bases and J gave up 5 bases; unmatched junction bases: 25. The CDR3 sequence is CASSLAPDLAATGFNFDEQYF. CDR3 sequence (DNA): TGTGCCAGCAGCTTAGCGCCCGATTTGGCCGCGACAGGGTTCAATTTCGACGAGCAGTACTTC. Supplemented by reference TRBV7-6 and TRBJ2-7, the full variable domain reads GAGVSQSPRYKVTKRGQDVALRCDPISGHVSLYWYRQALGQGPEFLTYFNYEAQQDKSGLPNDRFSAERPEGSISTLTIQRTEQRDSAMYRCASSLAPDLAATGFNFDEQYFGPGTRLTVT.

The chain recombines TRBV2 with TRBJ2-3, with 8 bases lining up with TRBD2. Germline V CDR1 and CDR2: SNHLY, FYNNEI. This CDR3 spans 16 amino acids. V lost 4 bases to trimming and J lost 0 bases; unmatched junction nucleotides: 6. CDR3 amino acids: CASSGTSGASTDTQYF. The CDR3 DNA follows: TGTGCCAGCAGTGGAACTAGCGGTGCTAGCACAGATACGCAGTATTTT.